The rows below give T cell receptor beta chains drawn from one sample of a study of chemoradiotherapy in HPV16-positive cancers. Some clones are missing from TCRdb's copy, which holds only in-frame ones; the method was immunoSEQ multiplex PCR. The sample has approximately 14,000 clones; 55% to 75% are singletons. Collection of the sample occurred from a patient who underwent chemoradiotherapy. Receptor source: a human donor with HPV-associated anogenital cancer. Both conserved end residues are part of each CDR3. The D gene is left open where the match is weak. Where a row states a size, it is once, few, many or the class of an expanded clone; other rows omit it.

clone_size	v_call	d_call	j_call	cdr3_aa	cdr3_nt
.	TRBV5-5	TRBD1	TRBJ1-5	CASSTDRALGRTQHF	TGTGCCAGCAGCACCGACAGGGCCCTAGGGAGAACCCAGCATTTT
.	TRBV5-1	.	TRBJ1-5	CASSLGQPNQPQHF	TGCGCCAGCAGCTTGGGACAGCCTAATCAGCCCCAGCATTTT
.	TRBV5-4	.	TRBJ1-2	CASSVQGQGYGYTF	TGTGCCAGCAGCGTACAGGGACAAGGCTATGGCTACACCTTC
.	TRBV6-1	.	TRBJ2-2	CAGGQLGGELFF	TGTGCCGGCGGACAGCTCGGGGGGGAGCTGTTTTTT
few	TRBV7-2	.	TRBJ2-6	CASSLEQVTARSGANVLTF	TGTGCCAGCAGCTTAGAACAAGTGACAGCACGCTCTGGGGCCAACGTCCTGACTTTC
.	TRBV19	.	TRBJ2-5	CASSFGETQYF	TGTGCCAGTAGTTTCGGAGAGACCCAGTACTTC
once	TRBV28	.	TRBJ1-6	CASSPPSRGSPLHF	TGTGCCAGCAGCCCACCATCTCGGGGTTCACCCCTCCACTTT
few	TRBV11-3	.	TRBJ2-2	CASSLRDGAGELFF	TGTGCCAGCAGCTTAAGGGACGGAGCCGGGGAGCTGTTTTTT
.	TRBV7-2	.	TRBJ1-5	CASSFSDLNQPQHF	TGTGCCAGCAGCTTCTCGGACCTTAATCAGCCCCAGCATTTT
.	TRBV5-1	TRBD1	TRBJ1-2	CASSGTGDYGYTF	TGCGCCAGCAGCGGGACAGGGGACTATGGCTACACCTTC
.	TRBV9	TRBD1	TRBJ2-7	CASSRGQGTSYEQYF	TGTGCCAGCAGCAGAGGACAGGGGACCTCCTACGAGCAGTACTTC
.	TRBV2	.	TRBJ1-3	CASSEHGAGNTIYF	TGTGCCAGCAGTGAGCACGGGGCTGGAAACACCATATATTTT
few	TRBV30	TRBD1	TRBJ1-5	CAWSMGQNNQPQHF	TGTGCCTGGAGTATGGGACAGAATAATCAGCCCCAGCATTTT
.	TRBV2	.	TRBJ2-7	CASRHRESSYEQYF	TGTGCCAGCAGACACAGGGAAAGCTCCTACGAGCAGTACTTC
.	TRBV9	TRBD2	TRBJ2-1	CASSNERGSYNEQFF	TGTGCCAGCAGCAATGAGCGGGGGTCCTACAATGAGCAGTTCTTC
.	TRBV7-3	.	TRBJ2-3	CASSLTGISTDTQYF	TGTGCCAGCAGCTTAACCGGGATTAGCACAGATACGCAGTATTTT
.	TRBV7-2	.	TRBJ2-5	CASTSRMGPETQYF	TGTGCCAGCACCAGCAGAATGGGACCAGAGACCCAGTACTTC
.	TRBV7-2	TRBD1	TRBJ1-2	CASSLVGVGTGPYGYTF	TGTGCCAGCAGCTTAGTAGGGGTTGGGACAGGGCCCTATGGCTACACCTTC
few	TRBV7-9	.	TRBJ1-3	CASSHRSAGNTIYF	TGTGCCAGCAGCCACCGGTCAGCTGGAAACACCATATATTTT
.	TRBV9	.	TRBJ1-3	CASSPSQGGTIYF	TGTGCCAGCAGCCCGAGCCAGGGAGGCACCATATATTTT
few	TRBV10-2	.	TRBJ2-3	CASREDRSSTDTQYF	TGCGCCAGCAGGGAAGACCGGTCAAGCACAGATACGCAGTATTTT
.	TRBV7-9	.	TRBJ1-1	CASSSLEGRATEAFF	TGTGCCAGCAGTTCTCTAGAGGGCAGGGCTACTGAAGCTTTCTTT
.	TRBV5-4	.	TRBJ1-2	CASSHKSYGGGGYGYTF	TGTGCCAGCAGCCATAAAAGCTATGGGGGCGGGGGATATGGCTACACCTTC
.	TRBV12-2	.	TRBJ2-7	CASRFWAAGAYEQYF	.
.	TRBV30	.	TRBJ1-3	CAPPKTLPGNTIYF	TGTGCCCCTCCGAAGACCCTACCGGGGAACACCATATATTTT
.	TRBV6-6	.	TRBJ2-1	CASSLTSYNEQFF	TGTGCCAGCAGTCTGACTTCCTACAATGAGCAGTTCTTC
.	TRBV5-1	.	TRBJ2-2	CASSLGGGRSLTGELFF	TGCGCCAGCAGCTTGGGAGGCGGCAGGTCGTTGACCGGGGAGCTGTTTTTT